This T cell receptor beta chain was documented in a study of shared clonotypes between healthy human individuals. Study-wide results and limits: All-four-donor shared clonotypes had higher generation probabilities than non-shared clonotypes did.

The CDR3 contains 14 residues. Germline-derived CDR1 and CDR2 are SGDLS and YYNGEE. V shed 4 bases and J shed 6 bases, with 17 bases lying between them. Naivety among CD8 cells was defined by CD45RO negativity and positive CCR7 selection, thereby excluding terminally differentiated effector memory CD45RA+ cells. Replicate PCRs run on sorted subsets employed approximately 0.2 ug DNA, approximately 30,000 T cell genomes. In the original workflow: Junction-only sequences produced by ImmunoSEQ had no quality scores, so filtering differed. The repertoire was sequenced with immunoSEQ multiplex PCR; TCRdb's copy has only in-frame clones and lacks some. For V, J and clone size, that table is used; D and trimming come from the DNA. The profile shows millions of clones, under 95% of them singletons. With regard to this clone: Its target is unknown.

The chain couples TRBV9 to TRBJ2-7; TRBD2 might be the D (6 bases). This TCR was sampled from a man aged 18 to 29 in good health. Some clones in this sample may be carry-over from other donors' samples. Sequenced material: naive CD8+ T cells from PBMCs. The CDR3 sequence: CASSPRGDPREQYF. CDR3 sequence (DNA): TGTGCCAGCAGCCCCCGCGGGGACCCGCGCGAGCAGTACTTC.